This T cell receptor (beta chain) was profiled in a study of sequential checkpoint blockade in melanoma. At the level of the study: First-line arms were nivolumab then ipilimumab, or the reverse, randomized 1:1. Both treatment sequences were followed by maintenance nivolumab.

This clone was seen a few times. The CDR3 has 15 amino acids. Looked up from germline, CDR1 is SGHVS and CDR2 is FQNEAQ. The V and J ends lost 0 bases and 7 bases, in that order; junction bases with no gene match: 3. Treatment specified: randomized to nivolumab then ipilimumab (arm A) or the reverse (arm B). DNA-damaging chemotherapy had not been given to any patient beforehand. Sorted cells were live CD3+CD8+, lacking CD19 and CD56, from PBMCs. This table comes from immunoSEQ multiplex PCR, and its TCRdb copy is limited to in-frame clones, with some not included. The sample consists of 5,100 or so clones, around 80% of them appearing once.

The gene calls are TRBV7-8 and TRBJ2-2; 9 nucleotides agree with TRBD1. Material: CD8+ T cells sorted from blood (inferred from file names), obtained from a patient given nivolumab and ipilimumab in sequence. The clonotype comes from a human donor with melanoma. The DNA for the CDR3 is TGTGCCAGCAGCTTAGCTCGGACAGGGGTCGGGGAGCTGTTTTTT. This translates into CASSLARTGVGELFF.